This T cell receptor beta chain was found in a study of cytomegalovirus exposure and HLA in healthy donors. In the PCR, 60 Vbeta and 13 Jbeta primers were used. TCRdb's table, derived via immunoSEQ multiplex PCR, lists solely in-frame clones and lacks some. This sample has 250,000 or so clones, with 70% to 90% found just once. Study-wide findings and caveats: Productive status was seen about 87% or about 30% of the time for most TCR beta V segments in an earlier analysis.

A word on this clone: Its specificity is unknown.

This receptor was obtained from a human donor in good health. The specimen was PBMCs.

The CDR3 region is CASTFSYEQYF. DNA of the CDR3: TGTGCCAGCACGTTCTCCTACGAGCAGTACTTC. The V call is TRBV5-8, the J call TRBJ2-7; D ambiguous. Germline loops: CDR1 SGHTS, CDR2 YDEGEE. This CDR3 contains 11 residues. The V end was cut by 6 bases, the J end by 0 bases, with 4 bases between.